The clone carrying this TCR beta chain has just a few counts. Its antigen is unknown. The entry originates in a study of CD8 T cells in ankylosing spondylitis. Quantitative barcoded 5'-RACE was used to prepare TCR beta libraries. Each CDR3 protein gets one entry after TCRdb re-called the 5' RACE reads with MiXCR. The repertoire includes a few hundred thousand distinct CDR3 sequences, roughly a tenth of them detected once, and 21% sits in the top ten. Trimming removed 4 bases from V and 1 base from J; junction bases left unmatched: 2. This CDR3 spans 16 amino acids. Germline assignment: CDR1 MDHEN and CDR2 SYDVKM. Notes on the study in general: Seven to nine highly homologous variants formed a TCR beta motif that appeared characteristic of ankylosing spondylitis blood. A number of the motif variants had already been described in reactive arthritis synovial fluid and blood. Disease-associated clones were CD8+ and fairly uncommon in peripheral blood.

This receptor was obtained from a male donor with ankylosing spondylitis or in good health (not recorded which). The chain recombines TRBV28 with TRBJ2-2; 11 positions match TRBD2. The sequencing sample was made of blood, either unsorted or a sorted T cell fraction (not recorded which). CDR3: CASSSSGGRNTGELFF. For the CDR3, the DNA is TGTGCCAGCAGTTCTAGCGGGGGGAGGAACACCGGGGAGCTGTTTTTT.